Listed below are T cell receptor beta chains from one sample, sequenced in a study of T cell changes during pregnancy in multiple sclerosis. TCRdb keeps only in-frame clones here, not all; method: immunoSEQ multiplex PCR. The sample has about 39,000 clones; about 91% are singletons. Specimen: CD4+ T cells from peripheral blood mononuclear cells, collected after pregnancy. The receptors shown here come from a female donor in good health, enrolled as a control in a pregnancy study. CDR3s include the opening cysteine and the closing phenylalanine or tryptophan. Each record gives: clone size, V gene, J gene, D gene, CDR3 protein, CDR3 DNA. D genes are given only for firm matches. Rows may omit the clone size; those that give it use once, few, many or a size class.

-	TRBV9	TRBJ2-3	TRBD2	CASSVSSGLAGISDTQYF	TGTGCCAGCAGCGTCTCTAGTGGACTAGCGGGAATTTCAGATACGCAGTATTTT
-	TRBV7-9	TRBJ1-2	-	CASSFSSGGAGDGYTF	TGTGCCAGCAGCTTTTCTAGCGGGGGGGCCGGGGATGGCTACACCTTC
once	TRBV19	TRBJ1-1	-	CASSLPPRGGNTEAFF	TGTGCCAGTAGCCTACCCCCCCGGGGAGGGAACACTGAAGCTTTCTTT
-	TRBV15	TRBJ2-1	TRBD2	CATSRDLAGGRNEQFF	TGTGCCACCAGCAGAGATCTAGCGGGGGGGCGCAATGAGCAGTTCTTC
-	TRBV28	TRBJ1-2	-	CASSNEKYGYTF	TGTGCCAGCAGTAATGAGAAATATGGCTACACCTTC
once	TRBV28	TRBJ1-4	-	CASSFGGGHEKLFF	TGTGCCAGCAGTTTCGGGGGAGGGCATGAAAAACTGTTTTTT
-	TRBV7-2	TRBJ1-3	-	CASSRDSPAGNTIYF	TGTGCCAGCAGCCGCGACAGCCCGGCGGGAAACACCATATATTTT
-	TRBV5-1	TRBJ2-3	TRBD1	CASSLGTGRQDTQYF	TGCGCCAGCAGCCTAGGGACAGGGAGACAAGATACGCAGTATTTT
-	TRBV28	TRBJ2-7	-	CASTTGLISILGRPISYEQYF	TGTGCCAGCACCACCGGACTAATTAGCATCCTCGGCCGACCCATATCCTACGAGCAGTACTTC
-	TRBV11-2	TRBJ1-5	TRBD1	CASSRQGGNQPQHF	TGTGCCAGCAGCCGACAGGGGGGCAATCAGCCCCAGCATTTT
-	TRBV6-1	TRBJ2-5	-	CASGPNQETQYF	TGTGCCAGCGGGCCGAACCAAGAGACCCAGTACTTC
-	TRBV15	TRBJ1-4	TRBD1	CATSRTRGLGEKLFF	TGTGCCACCAGCAGAACCAGGGGGCTAGGAGAAAAACTGTTTTTT
-	TRBV18	TRBJ1-1	TRBD1	CASSSNRGRDTEAFF	TGTGCCAGCTCATCCAACAGGGGGCGCGACACTGAAGCTTTCTTT
-	TRBV5-6	TRBJ2-5	-	CASSGGGTQETQYF	TGTGCCAGCAGCGGCGGAGGGACGCAAGAGACCCAGTACTTC
few	TRBV7-9	TRBJ2-1	-	CASSLVPQGRNEQFF	TGTGCCAGCAGCTTAGTTCCCCAGGGCAGGAATGAGCAGTTCTTC
-	TRBV18	TRBJ1-4	TRBD1	CASSGQGLGEKLFF	TGTGCCAGCTCAGGACAGGGCCTAGGTGAAAAACTGTTTTTT
-	TRBV11-2	TRBJ1-2	-	CASRQSAGFLNYGYTF	TGTGCCAGCAGACAGAGCGCAGGGTTCTTAAACTATGGCTACACCTTC
-	TRBV30	TRBJ1-2	-	CAWSVRRLGYGYTF	TGTGCCTGGAGTGTACGCAGGTTGGGCTATGGCTACACCTTC
-	TRBV5-4	TRBJ2-1	TRBD1	CASSSQGAGSYNEQFF	TGTGCCAGCAGCTCTCAGGGGGCGGGTTCCTACAATGAGCAGTTCTTC
-	TRBV5-6	TRBJ1-2	TRBD1	CASSPDRANYGYTF	TGTGCCAGCAGCCCGGACAGGGCTAACTATGGCTACACCTTC
-	TRBV6-1	TRBJ1-4	TRBD1	CASTSWGTGTEKLFF	TGTGCCAGCACCTCCTGGGGGACAGGGACCGAAAAACTGTTTTTT
-	TRBV28	TRBJ1-1	-	CASSLPPRGAEAFF	TGTGCCAGCAGTTTACCCCCCCGGGGTGCTGAAGCTTTCTTT
-	TRBV5-8	TRBJ2-7	-	CASSSQGTYEQYF	TGTGCCAGCAGCTCACAGGGAACCTACGAGCAGTACTTC
-	TRBV2	TRBJ2-2	-	CASTTPQGYRAGELFF	TGTGCCAGCACAACACCCCAGGGATATCGTGCCGGGGAGCTGTTTTTT
-	TRBV18	TRBJ1-5	TRBD1	CASSPWDSYQPQHF	TGTGCCAGCTCACCTTGGGACAGCTATCAGCCCCAGCATTTT
-	TRBV30	TRBJ1-5	TRBD1	CAWMGQTLNLNQPQHF	TGTGCCTGGATGGGACAGACTCTAAACTTGAATCAGCCCCAGCATTTT
-	TRBV5-6	TRBJ2-7	-	CASSLGGPSFSYEQYF	TGTGCCAGCAGCTTGGGGGGGCCTTCCTTTTCCTACGAGCAGTACTTC
-	TRBV2	TRBJ1-2	-	CASSSDRNYGYTF	TGTGCCAGCAGCTCCGACAGGAACTATGGCTACACCTTC
-	TRBV5-1	TRBJ2-1	TRBD1	CASTTGTGAPEEFF	TGCGCCAGCACAACCGGGACAGGGGCCCCTGAGGAGTTCTTC
once	TRBV2	TRBJ2-7	TRBD1	CAKRRPGQGTYEQYF	TGTGCCAAGAGAAGGCCGGGACAGGGGACCTACGAGCAGTACTTC
-	TRBV6-6	TRBJ2-2	TRBD2	CASSYGGDTGELFF	TGTGCCAGCAGTTACGGGGGGGACACCGGGGAGCTGTTTTTT
-	TRBV7-7	TRBJ2-1	-	CASGSSANEQFF	TGTGCCAGCGGGTCTAGCGCCAATGAGCAGTTCTTC
-	TRBV6-5	TRBJ2-1	TRBD1	CASSFPTGQETVEQFF	TGTGCCAGCAGTTTCCCGACGGGACAGGAGACGGTTGAGCAGTTCTTC
-	TRBV5-8	TRBJ2-7	TRBD1	CASSWTGDEQYF	TGTGCCAGCAGCTGGACAGGAGACGAGCAGTACTTC
-	TRBV4-3	TRBJ1-3	-	CASRPQGMGNTIYF	TGCGCCAGCCGCCCCCAGGGGATGGGAAACACCATATATTTT
once	TRBV4-1	TRBJ1-1	-	CASSQDRLLGSTEAFF	TGCGCCAGCAGCCAAGATCGACTTCTGGGTTCTACTGAAGCTTTCTTT
few	TRBV27	TRBJ2-2	TRBD1	CASNRGRNTGELFF	TGTGCCAGTAACAGGGGGCGGAACACCGGGGAGCTGTTTTTT
-	TRBV6-5	TRBJ2-5	TRBD2	CASSYSGGRDRETQYF	TGTGCCAGCAGTTACTCCGGCGGGAGGGACCGAGAGACCCAGTACTTC
-	TRBV11-3	TRBJ1-4	-	CASSLESEVTNEKLFF	TGTGCCAGCAGCTTAGAGTCGGAGGTCACTAATGAAAAACTGTTTTTT
-	TRBV18	TRBJ1-2	-	CASSPKTEAMDYGYTF	TGTGCCAGCTCACCAAAGACAGAGGCTATGGACTATGGCTACACCTTC
-	TRBV28	TRBJ1-2	-	CASSEYGYGYTF	TGTGCCAGCAGTGAGTATGGCTATGGCTACACCTTC
-	TRBV5-6	TRBJ2-7	-	CASSQALARTYEQYF	TGTGCCAGCAGCCAGGCGCTAGCGCGGACCTACGAGCAGTACTTC